The next 10 T cell receptor beta chains were all read from a single sample in a study of blood T cell repertoires in COVID-19 (dated by TCRdb to between 2020 and 2021). To prepare the library, the immunoSEQ multiplex PCR assay was applied. Sourced from immuneACCESS, this table was stored by TCRdb with only in-frame sequences that have V and J called. A share of the clones is absent; for the studies checked, an unresolved V gene accounts for under half, and the remainder has no known explanation. The sample contains about 170,000 clones, around four fifths of them found a single time. The biggest ten clones account for more than 7.5% of the sample. Specimen: peripheral blood. Receptors were obtained from a man aged 35-49 years who had recovered from COVID-19.

The chain employs TRBV10-3 and TRBJ1-3, with D unresolved. CDR3 length: 13 amino acids. Trimming stripped 8 bases from V and 4 bases from J, with 12 bases between. Germline values: CDR1 ENHRY, CDR2 SYGVKD. The CDR3 loop is CAISARAGNTIYF. DNA of the CDR3: TGTGCCATCTCGGCGCGGGCGGGAAACACCATATATTTT.

This chain uses TRBV13 with TRBJ1-2; 9 bases are a match to TRBD1. The CDR3 consists of 15 residues. Germline assignment: CDR1 PRHDT and CDR2 FYEKMQ (reference sequence). Trimming at V came to 3 bases and at J to 4 bases, leaving 6 bases not matched to a gene. In DNA, the CDR3 is TGTGCCAGCAGCTTTCCGGGACAGGGACTCTATGGCTACACCTTC. This codes for CASSFPGQGLYGYTF. Supplemented by reference TRBV13 and TRBJ1-2, the full variable domain reads AAGVIQSPRHLIKEKRETATLKCYPIPRHDTVYWYQQGPGQDPQFLISFYEKMQSDKGSIPDRFSAQQFSDYHSELNMSSLELGDSALYFCASSFPGQGLYGYTFGSGTRLTVV.

This chain links TRBV29-1 with TRBJ2-7, with 9 bases matching TRBD2. This CDR3 region has 13 residues. CDR1 and CDR2 (germline): SQVTM, ANQGSEA. The J segment lost 5 bases and the V segment lost 4 bases, leaving 6 bases of the junction unmatched. The CDR3 coding sequence is TGCAGCGTTGCTGGCGGGAGGGAACACGAGCAGTACTTC. It specifies CSVAGGREHEQYF.

The CDR3 DNA is TGTGCCAGCAGCGGGCGACAGGGGGCGAACACCGGGGAGCTGTTTTTT. Its protein is CASSGRQGANTGELFF. V usage is TRBV9 and J usage is TRBJ2-2; 9 positions match TRBD1. This CDR3 region has 16 residues. From germline, CDR1 is SGDLS and CDR2 YYNGEE. Trimming removed 3 bases from V and 0 bases from J; junction bases left unmatched: 3.

CDR3 DNA sequence: TGTGCCAGCAGTTTCGGGTCGGGCTACGAGCAGTACTTC. Its protein product is CASSFGSGYEQYF. The chain is built from TRBV12-3 or TRBV12-4 and TRBJ2-7; no clear D gene. V was clipped by 3 bases and J by 3 bases, with 9 bases between them. The CDR3 has 13 amino acids.

This chain links TRBV7-9 with TRBJ2-4; D remains ambiguous. Between the trimmed V and J ends, which lost 4 bases and 5 bases, there was a span of 9 bases. The CDR3 has 13 amino acids. CDR1 is SEHNR, CDR2 FQNEAQ, per germline (reference sequence). CDR3 protein: CASSSGSENIQYF. As DNA, the CDR3 is TGTGCCAGCAGCTCCGGGTCAGAAAACATTCAGTACTTC. The entire variable domain, with the rest obtained from reference TRBV7-9 and TRBJ2-4, is as follows: DTGVSQNPRHKITKRGQNVTFRCDPISEHNRLYWYRQTLGQGPEFLTYFQNEAQLEKSRLLSDRFSAERPKGSFSTLEIQRTEQGDSAMYLCASSSGSENIQYFGAGTRLSVL.

The chain couples TRBV7-2 to TRBJ2-3; D gene uncertain. The length of the CDR3 is 14 residues. V was trimmed by 8 bases and J by 1 base, leaving 13 bases between them. The germline V gene encodes CDR1 SGHTA and CDR2 FQGNSA. CDR3 in DNA: TGTGCCAGCGCCGTTGACACCGGCACAGATACGCAGTATTTT. It translates to CASAVDTGTDTQYF.

The chain is built from TRBV19 and TRBJ2-3, with D unresolved. CDR3 length equals 13 residues. The V end lost 4 bases, the J end lost 2 bases, and 7 bases lay between the germline ends. From germline, CDR1 is LNHDA and CDR2 SQIVND (reference sequence). CDR3 loop: CASSTPSTDTQYF. The CDR3 coding sequence is TGTGCCAGTAGTACCCCCTCCACAGATACGCAGTATTTT.

The rearrangement uses TRBV2 and TRBJ1-1; no reliable D call. From germline, CDR1 is SNHLY and CDR2 FYNNEI. Trimming removed 6 bases from V and 1 base from J, with 18 bases in between. There are 16 residues in the CDR3. This CDR3 is CASRRGSNKWNTEAFF. CDR3 DNA sequence: TGTGCCAGCAGGAGAGGGTCGAACAAATGGAACACTGAAGCTTTCTTT.

J is TRBJ2-2 and V is TRBV5-6, with TRBD1 as a possible D gene (5 bases). Germline CDR1 reads SGHDT; CDR2 reads YYEEEE. The CDR3 totals 15 residues. V was pared by 0 bases and J by 2 bases, with 8 bases between. CDR3 nucleotides: TGTGCCAGCAGCTTGGGGGGCACCAACACCGGGGAGCTGTTTTTT. Translating gives CASSLGGTNTGELFF.